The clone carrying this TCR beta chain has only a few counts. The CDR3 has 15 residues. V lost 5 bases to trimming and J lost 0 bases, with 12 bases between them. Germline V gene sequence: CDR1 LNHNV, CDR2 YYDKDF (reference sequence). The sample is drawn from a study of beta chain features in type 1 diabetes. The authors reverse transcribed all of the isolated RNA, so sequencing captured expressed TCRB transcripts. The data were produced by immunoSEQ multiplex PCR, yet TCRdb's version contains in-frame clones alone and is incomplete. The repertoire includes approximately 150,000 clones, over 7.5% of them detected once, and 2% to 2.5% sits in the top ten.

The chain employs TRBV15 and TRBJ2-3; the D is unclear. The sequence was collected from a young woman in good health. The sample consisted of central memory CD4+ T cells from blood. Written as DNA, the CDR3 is TGTGCCACCAGCGAAGACATCACTAGCACAGATACGCAGTATTTT. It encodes CATSEDITSTDTQYF.